The entry below describes one TCR beta chain. Its matching antigen is unknown. The data are from a study of neoadjuvant nivolumab and ipilimumab in lung cancer. CDR3 length: 16 amino acids. Germline V gene lookup returns CDR1 SGHTS and CDR2 YDEGEE. Trimming left V 4 bases short and J 0 bases short, with 14 bases between. TCRdb's copy holds only in-frame clones and misses some; the assay was immunoSEQ multiplex PCR. Seen here are over 15,000 clones, approximately 79% observed once, and the top ten hold approximately 8%. Study observations and caveats: From pretherapy to surgery, tumor richness and clonality rose with dual therapy. TCR richness and clonality were higher in tumors than adjacent uninvolved lung.

The rearrangement joins TRBV5-8 to TRBJ2-4; maybe TRBD1 (6 bases). The specimen comprised tumor tissue, sampled after neoadjuvant nivolumab, alone or with ipilimumab, at or shortly before surgery. The clonotype was recovered from an adult with non-small cell lung cancer. The CDR3 nucleotides read TGTGCCAGCAGCCCGGGGACATCCATAGCCAAAAACATTCAGTACTTC. Its protein is CASSPGTSIAKNIQYF.